A selection of T cell receptor beta chains follows, all from one sample in a study of blood T cell repertoires in COVID-19. The repertoire was sequenced with immunoSEQ multiplex PCR; TCRdb's copy has only in-frame clones and lacks some. This sample carries under 85,000 clones, around 88% of them seen once, and the ten largest clones take about 5.3%. Specimen: peripheral blood. All receptors derive from a woman of 80 years or more with active or convalescent COVID-19. Both conserved end residues are part of each CDR3. The order of the fields is CDR3 protein, CDR3 DNA, clone size, V gene, J gene, D gene. A D gene is named only where the DNA matches it firmly. Size tells how often a clone was seen (once, few, many) or the class of an expanded clone, and some rows leave it out.

CDR3aa: CASSGGFDWSSYEQYF; CDR3nt: TGTGCCAGCAGCGGCGGGTTTGACTGGAGCTCCTACGAGCAGTACTTC; abundance: .; v_gene: TRBV5-4; j_gene: TRBJ2-7; d_gene: .
CDR3aa: CASSRDRDYGYTF; CDR3nt: TGTGCCAGCAGCAGGGACAGGGACTATGGCTACACCTTC; abundance: .; v_gene: TRBV28; j_gene: TRBJ1-2; d_gene: TRBD1
CDR3aa: CASSQVGGGASNEQFF; CDR3nt: TGCGCCAGCAGCCAAGTAGGAGGGGGCGCAAGCAATGAGCAGTTCTTC; abundance: .; v_gene: TRBV4-1; j_gene: TRBJ2-1; d_gene: .
CDR3aa: CASSPSAGGQQFF; CDR3nt: TGTGCCAGTAGCCCCTCAGCGGGAGGACAACAGTTCTTC; abundance: .; v_gene: TRBV19; j_gene: TRBJ2-1; d_gene: TRBD2
CDR3aa: CASSLPGTDTQYF; CDR3nt: TGTGCCAGCTCATTACCAGGCACAGATACGCAGTATTTT; abundance: .; v_gene: TRBV18; j_gene: TRBJ2-3; d_gene: .
CDR3aa: CASSPGRIDSPLHF; CDR3nt: TGTGCCAGCTCACCAGGGAGGATCGATTCACCCCTCCACTTT; abundance: .; v_gene: TRBV18; j_gene: TRBJ1-6; d_gene: .
CDR3aa: CATSEGQGNEKLFF; CDR3nt: TGTGCCACCAGTGAGGGACAGGGTAATGAAAAACTGTTTTTT; abundance: .; v_gene: TRBV24-1; j_gene: TRBJ1-4; d_gene: TRBD1
CDR3aa: CASSFTGGKGYEQFF; CDR3nt: TGTGCCAGCAGCTTTACCGGGGGGAAAGGCTATGAGCAGTTCTTC; abundance: .; v_gene: TRBV7-3; j_gene: TRBJ2-1; d_gene: TRBD2
CDR3aa: CASSLGRGGRVGETQYF; CDR3nt: TGTGCCAGCAGCTTAGGTCGGGGAGGTCGAGTCGGAGAGACCCAGTACTTC; abundance: few; v_gene: TRBV7-2; j_gene: TRBJ2-5; d_gene: .
CDR3aa: CASSQTGGRSPLHF; CDR3nt: TGTGCCAGCAGCCAGACAGGGGGTAGATCACCCCTCCACTTT; abundance: .; v_gene: TRBV2; j_gene: TRBJ1-6; d_gene: TRBD1
CDR3aa: CASSLGPSGTGTDTQYF; CDR3nt: TGTGCCAGCAGCTTAGGTCCTAGCGGAACAGGCACAGATACGCAGTATTTT; abundance: .; v_gene: TRBV7-2; j_gene: TRBJ2-3; d_gene: TRBD2
CDR3aa: CASSPGQNYEQYF; CDR3nt: TGTGCCAGCTCCCCGGGACAGAACTACGAGCAGTACTTC; abundance: .; v_gene: TRBV18; j_gene: TRBJ2-7; d_gene: TRBD1
CDR3aa: CAISETMGQANEKLFF; CDR3nt: TGTGCCATCAGTGAAACCATGGGACAGGCTAATGAAAAACTGTTTTTT; abundance: .; v_gene: TRBV10-3; j_gene: TRBJ1-4; d_gene: TRBD1
CDR3aa: CSVGGTGGNTGELFF; CDR3nt: TGCAGCGTCGGTGGGACAGGGGGAAACACCGGGGAGCTGTTTTTT; abundance: .; v_gene: TRBV29-1; j_gene: TRBJ2-2; d_gene: TRBD1
CDR3aa: CASSQPTLAGGRAKNIQYF; CDR3nt: TGCGCCAGCAGCCAACCCACGCTAGCGGGGGGCAGAGCCAAAAACATTCAGTACTTC; abundance: few; v_gene: TRBV4-1; j_gene: TRBJ2-4; d_gene: TRBD2
CDR3aa: CASSLSWGAGELFF; CDR3nt: TGCGCCAGCAGCTTGTCTTGGGGGGCCGGGGAGCTGTTTTTT; abundance: .; v_gene: TRBV5-1; j_gene: TRBJ2-2; d_gene: .
CDR3aa: CAWGTVETQYF; CDR3nt: TGTGCCTGGGGGACAGTAGAGACCCAGTACTTC; abundance: .; v_gene: TRBV30; j_gene: TRBJ2-5; d_gene: TRBD1
CDR3aa: CASTANNRDRGYNEQFF; CDR3nt: TGTGCCAGTACCGCAAACAACCGGGACAGGGGCTACAATGAGCAGTTCTTC; abundance: .; v_gene: TRBV19; j_gene: TRBJ2-1; d_gene: TRBD1
CDR3aa: CASSSGQRYGYTF; CDR3nt: TGTGCCAGCAGTTCGGGACAGCGGTATGGCTACACCTTC; abundance: few; v_gene: TRBV28; j_gene: TRBJ1-2; d_gene: TRBD1
CDR3aa: CASSYKLGGLHYEQYF; CDR3nt: TGTGCCAGCAGCTACAAGCTAGGGGGCCTTCACTACGAGCAGTACTTC; abundance: once; v_gene: TRBV27; j_gene: TRBJ2-7; d_gene: TRBD1
CDR3aa: CASSYLQGAHNEQFF; CDR3nt: TGTGCCAGCAGTTACCTCCAGGGGGCTCACAATGAGCAGTTCTTC; abundance: .; v_gene: TRBV6-2/TRBV6-3; j_gene: TRBJ2-1; d_gene: TRBD1
CDR3aa: CASSLDGPSTGANVLTF; CDR3nt: TGTGCCAGCAGCTTGGATGGGCCGTCGACCGGGGCCAACGTCCTGACTTTC; abundance: .; v_gene: TRBV5-5; j_gene: TRBJ2-6; d_gene: .
CDR3aa: CASSPRYTLSGRKETQYF; CDR3nt: TGTGCCAGCAGCCCCCGGTATACCCTGAGCGGGAGGAAAGAGACCCAGTACTTC; abundance: .; v_gene: TRBV7-9; j_gene: TRBJ2-5; d_gene: TRBD2
CDR3aa: CASSPISTSGAEQYF; CDR3nt: TGTGCCAGCAGTCCTATTTCGACTAGCGGGGCTGAGCAGTACTTC; abundance: .; v_gene: TRBV2; j_gene: TRBJ2-7; d_gene: TRBD2
CDR3aa: CASSDQGMNTEAFF; CDR3nt: TGCGCCAGCAGCGACCAGGGGATGAACACTGAAGCTTTCTTT; abundance: .; v_gene: TRBV5-1; j_gene: TRBJ1-1; d_gene: .
CDR3aa: CASSLKGQKAGGYTF; CDR3nt: TGTGCCAGCAGCTTAAAGGGGCAGAAGGCGGGGGGCTACACCTTC; abundance: .; v_gene: TRBV7-2; j_gene: TRBJ1-2; d_gene: .
CDR3aa: CASSLVAVNNEQFF; CDR3nt: TGTGCCAGCAGCTTAGTGGCGGTAAACAATGAGCAGTTCTTC; abundance: .; v_gene: TRBV7-2; j_gene: TRBJ2-1; d_gene: .
CDR3aa: CASTTSGRSTDTQYF; CDR3nt: TGTGCCAGCACGACTAGCGGGAGGTCCACAGATACGCAGTATTTT; abundance: .; v_gene: TRBV2; j_gene: TRBJ2-3; d_gene: TRBD2
CDR3aa: CSVIGRSNEQFF; CDR3nt: TGCAGCGTGATCGGGAGGAGTAATGAGCAGTTCTTC; abundance: .; v_gene: TRBV29-1; j_gene: TRBJ2-1; d_gene: TRBD2
CDR3aa: CASSKGPLGETQYF; CDR3nt: TGTGCCAGCAGTAAGGGGCCCTTAGGGGAGACCCAGTACTTC; abundance: .; v_gene: TRBV9; j_gene: TRBJ2-5; d_gene: .
CDR3aa: CASSQRPGLGGELFF; CDR3nt: TGTGCCAGCAGCCAACGTCCGGGATTGGGCGGGGAGCTGTTTTTT; abundance: .; v_gene: TRBV3-1/TRBV3-2; j_gene: TRBJ2-2; d_gene: .
CDR3aa: CASSVLSTGELFF; CDR3nt: TGTGCCAGCAGCGTTCTATCCACCGGGGAGCTGTTTTTT; abundance: once; v_gene: TRBV9; j_gene: TRBJ2-2; d_gene: .
CDR3aa: CASSLGSSYEQYF; CDR3nt: TGCGCCAGCAGCTTGGGCAGTTCCTACGAGCAGTACTTC; abundance: .; v_gene: TRBV5-1; j_gene: TRBJ2-7; d_gene: .
CDR3aa: CASSHRGDYGYTF; CDR3nt: TGTGCCAGCAGCCACAGGGGGGACTATGGCTACACCTTC; abundance: .; v_gene: TRBV5-4; j_gene: TRBJ1-2; d_gene: TRBD1
CDR3aa: CATQGPGEKLFF; CDR3nt: TGTGCCACACAGGGGCCGGGTGAAAAACTGTTTTTT; abundance: once; v_gene: TRBV28; j_gene: TRBJ1-4; d_gene: TRBD1
CDR3aa: CASSDAPRGVIDSTDTQYF; CDR3nt: TGTGCCAGCAGTGATGCCCCGCGGGGAGTCATTGATAGCACAGATACGCAGTATTTT; abundance: .; v_gene: TRBV2; j_gene: TRBJ2-3; d_gene: .
CDR3aa: CASKEQGAREKLFF; CDR3nt: TGCGCCAGCAAAGAACAGGGGGCGCGGGAAAAACTGTTTTTT; abundance: .; v_gene: TRBV4-1; j_gene: TRBJ1-4; d_gene: TRBD1
CDR3aa: CASSQIGGDGNQPQHF; CDR3nt: TGCGCCAGCAGCCAAATAGGGGGCGATGGCAATCAGCCCCAGCATTTT; abundance: .; v_gene: TRBV4-3; j_gene: TRBJ1-5; d_gene: TRBD1
CDR3aa: CASSLVQGAGELFF; CDR3nt: TGTGCCAGCAGCTTAGTTCAGGGGGCCGGGGAGCTGTTTTTT; abundance: .; v_gene: TRBV7-9; j_gene: TRBJ2-2; d_gene: TRBD1
CDR3aa: CASYTVDSNQPQHF; CDR3nt: TGCGCCAGCTATACTGTAGATAGCAATCAGCCCCAGCATTTT; abundance: few; v_gene: TRBV23-1; j_gene: TRBJ1-5; d_gene: .
CDR3aa: CASSLGVYEQYF; CDR3nt: TGTGCCAGCAGCTTGGGAGTTTACGAGCAGTACTTC; abundance: .; v_gene: TRBV5-6; j_gene: TRBJ2-7; d_gene: .
CDR3aa: CASSKDRGKNTQYF; CDR3nt: TGCGCCAGCAGTAAGGACAGGGGGAAAAATACGCAGTATTTT; abundance: once; v_gene: TRBV10-1; j_gene: TRBJ2-3; d_gene: TRBD1
CDR3aa: CASSFGGLRNEQFF; CDR3nt: TGTGCCAGCAGTTTTGGCGGGCTGAGGAATGAGCAGTTCTTC; abundance: .; v_gene: TRBV6-2/TRBV6-3; j_gene: TRBJ2-1; d_gene: .
CDR3aa: CASSQGGQGLGGYTF; CDR3nt: TGTGCCAGCAGCCAAGGCGGACAGGGGTTGGGGGGCTACACCTTC; abundance: .; v_gene: TRBV3-1/TRBV3-2; j_gene: TRBJ1-2; d_gene: TRBD1
CDR3aa: CASSPNWGRSYQETQYF; CDR3nt: TGTGCCAGCAGCCCCAACTGGGGCAGATCGTACCAAGAGACCCAGTACTTC; abundance: .; v_gene: TRBV7-2; j_gene: TRBJ2-5; d_gene: .
CDR3aa: CASSPPRTGPISYEQYF; CDR3nt: TGTGCCAGCAGCCCTCCTAGGACAGGGCCCATCTCCTACGAGCAGTACTTC; abundance: .; v_gene: TRBV7-9; j_gene: TRBJ2-7; d_gene: TRBD1
CDR3aa: CASSPGGSFYNEQFF; CDR3nt: TGTGCCAGCAGCCCCGGCGGGAGCTTTTACAATGAGCAGTTCTTC; abundance: .; v_gene: TRBV11-2; j_gene: TRBJ2-1; d_gene: TRBD2
CDR3aa: CASSYSTGTKNYGYTF; CDR3nt: TGTGCCAGCAGTTACTCGACAGGGACAAAGAACTATGGCTACACCTTC; abundance: .; v_gene: TRBV6-6; j_gene: TRBJ1-2; d_gene: TRBD1
CDR3aa: CASSRGGGTDTQYF; CDR3nt: TGTGCCTCATCGCGGGGGGGTGGCACAGATACGCAGTATTTT; abundance: few; v_gene: TRBV7-6; j_gene: TRBJ2-3; d_gene: TRBD2
CDR3aa: CASSLSRLLSYEQYF; CDR3nt: TGTGCCAGCAGTTTATCCCGGTTACTCTCCTACGAGCAGTACTTC; abundance: .; v_gene: TRBV28; j_gene: TRBJ2-7; d_gene: .
CDR3aa: CASSSQDLGLLSGNTIYF; CDR3nt: TGTGCCAGCTCGAGTCAGGATTTGGGCTTACTCTCTGGAAACACCATATATTTT; abundance: .; v_gene: TRBV18; j_gene: TRBJ1-3; d_gene: .
CDR3aa: CASKASGGYEQYF; CDR3nt: TGCGCCAGCAAGGCTAGCGGGGGCTACGAGCAGTACTTC; abundance: .; v_gene: TRBV4-1; j_gene: TRBJ2-7; d_gene: TRBD2
CDR3aa: CASSQDVLAGADTQYF; CDR3nt: TGTGCCAGCAGCCAAGATGTGCTAGCGGGAGCAGATACGCAGTATTTT; abundance: .; v_gene: TRBV14; j_gene: TRBJ2-3; d_gene: TRBD2
CDR3aa: CASSSPGGGTDTQYF; CDR3nt: TGCGCCAGCAGCTCGCCCGGCGGGGGCACAGATACGCAGTATTTT; abundance: once; v_gene: TRBV5-1; j_gene: TRBJ2-3; d_gene: .
CDR3aa: CASSSSGTGGFADTQYF; CDR3nt: TGTGCCAGCAGTTCCTCCGGGACAGGGGGGTTTGCAGATACGCAGTATTTT; abundance: .; v_gene: TRBV6-2/TRBV6-3; j_gene: TRBJ2-3; d_gene: TRBD1
CDR3aa: CASSRDRGNYGYTF; CDR3nt: TGTGCCAGCAGTCGGGACAGGGGGAACTATGGCTACACCTTC; abundance: .; v_gene: TRBV2; j_gene: TRBJ1-2; d_gene: TRBD1
CDR3aa: CASSLAGFEETQYF; CDR3nt: TGCGCCAGCAGCTTGGCGGGGTTTGAGGAGACCCAGTACTTC; abundance: .; v_gene: TRBV5-1; j_gene: TRBJ2-5; d_gene: .